This entry lists 10 T cell receptor beta chains sequenced from one sample in a study of CXCR3-negative and CXCR3-positive naive CD8 T cells. General study results and limits: Higher TRB CDR3 hydrophobicity marked CXCR3-positive naive cells relative to CXCR3-negative naive cells.

Their recognized antigens are unknown. The authors prepared UMI-labeled TRB cDNA libraries by 5' RACE. TCRdb reanalyzed the 5' RACE reads, giving one entry per CDR3 protein sequence and no DNA. The sample table sets out under 150,000 distinct CDR3 sequences. Sequencing input: naive CXCR3+ CD8+ T cells from blood. Subset specified: CD45RO-CCR7+CD27+CD95- naive CD8+ T cells expressing CXCR3 (TNR3+). The source of these receptors is a human donor in good health. Some clones in this sample may be carry-over from other donors' samples.

This chain connects TRBV5-1 to TRBJ2-7; the D gene TCRdb calls, TRBD2, cannot be checked with no DNA. The CDR3 has 15 amino acids. The germline V gene encodes CDR1 SGHRS and CDR2 YFSETQ. The CDR3 sequence is CASSQGLAENYEQYF.

V is TRBV29-1 and J is TRBJ2-1; lacking DNA, the TRBD1 call made by TCRdb goes unchecked. The CDR3 runs to 12 residues. Germline lookup yields CDR1 SQVTM and CDR2 ANQGSEA. This CDR3 is CSVEEDRNEQFF.

The V and J genes are TRBV29-1 and TRBJ2-7; the TCRdb D gene call, TRBD1, has no DNA to confirm it. CDR1 and CDR2 from the germline V gene are SQVTM and ANQGSEA. The CDR3 consists of 13 residues. The CDR3 sequence: CSVRDGEAYEQYF.

This chain joins TRBV15 and TRBJ1-1. Germline V gene lookup returns CDR1 LNHNV and CDR2 YYDKDF (reference sequence). The CDR3 loop spans 11 amino acids. The CDR3 reads CATALVTEAFF.

V gene TRBV12-3 or TRBV12-4 combines with J gene TRBJ2-7; as DNA is missing, the TRBD1 call by TCRdb cannot be tested. The CDR3 has 14 amino acids. This chain's CDR3 is CASRPGTGLREQYF.

The rearrangement joins TRBV24-1 to TRBJ2-1. The V gene's germline CDR1 is KGHDR and CDR2 SFDVKD. This CDR3 spans 16 amino acids. The CDR3: CATSDLVGASYNEQFF.

The chain recombines TRBV28 with TRBJ2-1; TCRdb indicates TRBD2, and absent DNA this call remains unverified. This CDR3 is built from 15 residues. CDR1 MDHEN and CDR2 SYDVKM come from the germline V gene. The CDR3 protein is CACRRGRAPYNEQFF.

The V and J genes are TRBV5-1 and TRBJ2-2; TCRdb designates TRBD2, a call that cannot be tested without DNA. CDR1 and CDR2 (germline): SGHRS, YFSETQ. The CDR3 extends over 15 amino acids. CDR3: CASSWTSENTGELFF.

The J gene is TRBJ2-3, the V gene TRBV5-6. There are 12 residues in the CDR3. CDR1 is SGHDT, CDR2 YYEEEE, per germline. The CDR3 reads CASSLPTDTQYF.

The chain joins TRBV6-5 to TRBJ2-5; as DNA is missing, the TRBD1 call by TCRdb cannot be tested. The CDR3 loop spans 12 amino acids. Germline CDR1 reads MNHEY; CDR2 reads SVGAGI. This CDR3 is CASSYGDRGEYF.